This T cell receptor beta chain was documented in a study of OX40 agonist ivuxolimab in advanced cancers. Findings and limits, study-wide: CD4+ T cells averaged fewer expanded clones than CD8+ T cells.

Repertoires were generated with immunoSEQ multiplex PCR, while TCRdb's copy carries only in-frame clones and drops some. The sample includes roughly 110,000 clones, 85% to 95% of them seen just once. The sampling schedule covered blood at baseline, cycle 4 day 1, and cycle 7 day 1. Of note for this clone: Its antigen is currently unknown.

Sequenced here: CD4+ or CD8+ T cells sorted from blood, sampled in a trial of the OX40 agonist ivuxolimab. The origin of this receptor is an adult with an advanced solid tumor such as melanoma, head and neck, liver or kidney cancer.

Written as DNA, the CDR3 is TGTGCCAGTAGTATAGCCAGAAGAGGGGCTGGCAGCACAGATACGCAGTATTTT. Its protein is CASSIARRGAGSTDTQYF. V gene TRBV19 combines with J gene TRBJ2-3, with D tentatively TRBD1 or TRBD2 (5 bases each). CDR1 and CDR2 (germline): LNHDA, SQIVND (reference sequence). The CDR3 consists of 18 residues. Trimming shortened V by 1 base and J by 0 bases, and 17 bases separated the two germline ends.